The clone carrying this T cell receptor beta chain occurred many times. The V segment lost 7 bases and the J segment 7 bases; nucleotides outside the gene matches: 1. The CDR3 has 12 residues. Germline CDR1 SEHNR, CDR2 FQNEAQ (reference sequence). To make TCR beta libraries, researchers used iRepertoire HTBI primers and Arm-PCR of CDR3 regions. TCRdb re-analysed the multiplex PCR reads in MiXCR, keeping a single row per CDR3 protein. The repertoire holds about half a million distinct CDR3 sequences, with around 12% as singletons. The time point is: newly diagnosed GD, antithyroid drugs for less than 3 months. The TCR library was prepared using RNA isolated from PBMCs. This entry is derived from a study of regulatory T cells in long-lasting Graves disease. These data were also filed under a second study, of T cells in Graves' hyperthyroidism and ophthalmopathy.

The source is a woman in her twenties or thirties with Graves disease. The chain is built from TRBV7-9 and TRBJ2-7, with 13 positions matching TRBD2. The sample here was peripheral blood mononuclear cells (PBMCs), taken at new diagnosis, from a patient treated with antithyroid drugs. This CDR3 reads CASMGLAGEQYF. The CDR3 coding sequence is TGTGCCAGCATGGGACTAGCGGGGGAGCAGTACTTC. Full variable domain (missing parts from reference TRBV7-9 and TRBJ2-7): DTGVSQNPRHKITKRGQNVTFRCDPISEHNRLYWYRQTLGQGPEFLTYFQNEAQLEKSRLLSDRFSAERPKGSFSTLEIQRTEQGDSAMYLCASMGLAGEQYFGPGTRLTVT.